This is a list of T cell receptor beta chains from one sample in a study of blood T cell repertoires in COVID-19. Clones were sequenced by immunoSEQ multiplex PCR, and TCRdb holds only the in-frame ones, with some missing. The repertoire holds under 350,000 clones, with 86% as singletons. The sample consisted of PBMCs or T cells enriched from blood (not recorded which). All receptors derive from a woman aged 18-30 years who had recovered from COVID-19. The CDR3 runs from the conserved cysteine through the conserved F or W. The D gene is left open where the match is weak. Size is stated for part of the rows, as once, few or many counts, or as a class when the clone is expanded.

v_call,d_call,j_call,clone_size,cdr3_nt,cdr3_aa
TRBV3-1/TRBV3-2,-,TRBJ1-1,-,TGTGCCAGCAGCCAAGATTGGACGGGGGCTGAAGCTTTCTTT,CASSQDWTGAEAFF
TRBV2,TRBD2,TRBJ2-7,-,TGTGCCAGCCGGGGACTAGCGGGGGAAACCTACGAGCAGTACTTC,CASRGLAGETYEQYF
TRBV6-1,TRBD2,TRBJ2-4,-,TGTGCCAGCAGTGTGGGACTAGCGGGGGGGCGGAGATTGGGCATTCAGTACTTC,CASSVGLAGGRRLGIQYF
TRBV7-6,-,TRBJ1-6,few,TGTGCCAGCAGCTTAGCGGAGGGTGGAAATTCACCCCTCCACTTT,CASSLAEGGNSPLHF
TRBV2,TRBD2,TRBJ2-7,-,TGTGCCAGCAGTGGCCCTCCGAAGCGACCGCTCATACGCGGGAGATACGAGCAGTACTTC,CASSGPPKRPLIRGRYEQYF
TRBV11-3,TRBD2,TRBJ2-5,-,TGTGCCAGCAGCCCTAGGCGGGGGATCCAAGAGACCCAGTACTTC,CASSPRRGIQETQYF
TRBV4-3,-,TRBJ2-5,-,TGCGCCAGCAGCGAAACCGGGGGTTCCCAAGAGACCCAGTACTTC,CASSETGGSQETQYF
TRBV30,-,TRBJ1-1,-,TGTGCCTGGAGTGCGGGGAGCCTTGAAGCTTTCTTT,CAWSAGSLEAFF
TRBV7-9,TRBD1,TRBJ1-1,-,TGTGCCAGCAGCGACTCCGGGACAGACGCGAACACTGAAGCTTTCTTT,CASSDSGTDANTEAFF
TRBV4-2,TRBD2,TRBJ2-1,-,TGTGCCAGCAGCCAAGGTCTAGCGGGCTACAATGAGCAGTTCTTC,CASSQGLAGYNEQFF
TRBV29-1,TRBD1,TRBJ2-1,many,TGCAGCGTAAGGGACAGGGGGCCTTACAATGAGCAGTTCTTC,CSVRDRGPYNEQFF
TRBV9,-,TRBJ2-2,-,TGTGCCAGCAGCGTATCTGCGAGGACTTTGACAGGGAACACCGGGGAGCTGTTTTTT,CASSVSARTLTGNTGELFF
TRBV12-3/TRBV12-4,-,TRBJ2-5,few,TGTGCCAGCAGTTTAGTCGGGGAGACCCAGTACTTC,CASSLVGETQYF
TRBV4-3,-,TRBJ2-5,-,TGCGCCAGCAGCCACTCCAGGGGTAGGGAGACCCAGTACTTC,CASSHSRGRETQYF
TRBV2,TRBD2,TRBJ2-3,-,TGTGCCAGCAGTGACGGGAGGGGGACTAGCGGGAGCCCAGATACGCAGTATTTT,CASSDGRGTSGSPDTQYF
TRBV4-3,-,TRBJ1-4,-,TGCGCCAGCAGCCAAGACAAATCTAATGAAAAACTGTTTTTT,CASSQDKSNEKLFF
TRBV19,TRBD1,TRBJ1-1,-,TGTGCCAGTAGATCGCGACAGGGGGCAGAAGGCACTGAAGCTTTCTTT,CASRSRQGAEGTEAFF
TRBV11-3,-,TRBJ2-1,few,TGTGCCAGCAGGGGGGGTGAGCAGTTCTTC,CASRGGEQFF
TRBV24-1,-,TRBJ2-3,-,TGTGCCACCAGTACCGGACAGCCCACAGATACGCAGTATTTT,CATSTGQPTDTQYF
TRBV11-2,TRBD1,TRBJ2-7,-,TGTGCCAGCAGCCCGGACAGGGGGCCCCACGAGCAGTACTTC,CASSPDRGPHEQYF
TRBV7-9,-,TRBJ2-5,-,TGTGCCAGCAGCCCCCTGCGGCAGCAAGAGACCCAGTACTTC,CASSPLRQQETQYF
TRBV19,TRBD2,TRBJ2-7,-,TGTGCCAGTAACAGCGGGACTAGCGGGATTGTGCAGTACTTC,CASNSGTSGIVQYF
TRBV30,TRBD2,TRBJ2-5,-,TGTGCCTGGGGGGCTAGCGGGGGCCCCCAAGAGACCCAGTACTTC,CAWGASGGPQETQYF
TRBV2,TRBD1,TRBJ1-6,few,TGTGCCGCAACAGGGGGAATTAATTCACCCCTCCACTTT,CAATGGINSPLHF
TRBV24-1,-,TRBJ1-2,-,TGTGCCACCAGTGACCCGCGGGGGGGCTCTTTGGACTATGGCTACACCTTC,CATSDPRGGSLDYGYTF
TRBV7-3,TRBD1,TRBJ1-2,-,TGTGCCAGCAGCTTACCCCTCGGGCAGGGGGCCAGTGGCTACACCTTC,CASSLPLGQGASGYTF
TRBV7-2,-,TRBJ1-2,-,TGTGCCAGCAGCCCCGACACATACTATGGCTACACCTTC,CASSPDTYYGYTF
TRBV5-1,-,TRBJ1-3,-,TGCGCCAGCAGACTTGGGGTGGGGGCAAGCTCTGGAAACACCATATATTTT,CASRLGVGASSGNTIYF
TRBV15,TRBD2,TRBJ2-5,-,TGTGCCACCAGCAGAGATCGTGGACTAGTCTACCAAGAGACCCAGTACTTC,CATSRDRGLVYQETQYF
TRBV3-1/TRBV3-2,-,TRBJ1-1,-,TGTGCCAGCAGCTACTCGACTCCCCGCACTAACACTGAAGCTTTCTTT,CASSYSTPRTNTEAFF
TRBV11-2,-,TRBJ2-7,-,TGTGCCAGCAGCCGTGACAGGTGGGACGAGCAGTACTTC,CASSRDRWDEQYF
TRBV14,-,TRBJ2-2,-,TGTGCCAGCAGCCAATGGCGAGGAGGTGGCGGGGAGCTGTTTTTT,CASSQWRGGGGELFF
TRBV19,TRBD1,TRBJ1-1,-,TGTGCCAGTAGTATGGCGACAGGGGGCGCGAACACTGAAGCTTTCTTT,CASSMATGGANTEAFF
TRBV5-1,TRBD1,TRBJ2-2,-,TGCGCCAGCAGCCTAGGGGGCTTAAACACCGGGGAGCTGTTTTTT,CASSLGGLNTGELFF
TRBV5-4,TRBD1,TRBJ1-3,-,TGTGCCAGCAGCCCAGGGGGTTCTGGAAACACCATATATTTT,CASSPGGSGNTIYF
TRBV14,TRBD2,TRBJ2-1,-,TGTGCCAGCAGCCAAGATGAGGCGGGGGGCTACAATGAGCAGTTCTTC,CASSQDEAGGYNEQFF
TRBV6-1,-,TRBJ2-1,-,TGTGCCAGCAGTGAAGCGCTTCTGACACGCGGGAATGAGCAGTTCTTC,CASSEALLTRGNEQFF
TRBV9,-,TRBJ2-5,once,TGTGCCAGCAGCGTAGCGGGGGAGAGCGGGGAGACCCAGTACTTC,CASSVAGESGETQYF
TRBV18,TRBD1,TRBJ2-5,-,TGTGCCAGCTCACCTGGGACAGGAGAGACCCAGTACTTC,CASSPGTGETQYF
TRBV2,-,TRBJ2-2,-,TGTGCCAGCAGCCCGGGATGGGTCCCCGGGGAGCTGTTTTTT,CASSPGWVPGELFF
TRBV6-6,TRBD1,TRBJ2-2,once,TGTGCCAGCACCAGACAGGGGTTATCGGCCGGGGAGCTGTTTTTT,CASTRQGLSAGELFF
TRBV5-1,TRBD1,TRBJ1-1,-,TGCGCCAGCAGCTGGGGACAGGATGGTACTGAAGCTTTCTTT,CASSWGQDGTEAFF
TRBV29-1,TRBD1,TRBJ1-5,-,TGCAGCGTTATCAATGGACAGGGAGGGGATCAGCCCCAGCATTTT,CSVINGQGGDQPQHF
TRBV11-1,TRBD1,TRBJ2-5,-,TGTGCCAGCAGCTTATCCCGGGACAGGGGACAAGAGACCCAGTACTTC,CASSLSRDRGQETQYF
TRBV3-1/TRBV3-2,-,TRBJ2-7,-,TGTGCCAGCAGCCAAGTAAGGTGGGTAGGGGCCTACGAGCAGTACTTC,CASSQVRWVGAYEQYF
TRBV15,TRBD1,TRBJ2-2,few,TGTGCCACCCGCCCCGGGACAGAAGGGGCCGGGGAGCTGTTTTTT,CATRPGTEGAGELFF
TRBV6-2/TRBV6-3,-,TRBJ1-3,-,TGTGCCAGCAGTTTGGCGGACACCATATATTTT,CASSLADTIYF
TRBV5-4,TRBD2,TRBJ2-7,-,TGTGCCAGCAGCCTACAAAGGGGCGGGGGTTACGAGCAGTACTTC,CASSLQRGGGYEQYF
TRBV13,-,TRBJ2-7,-,TGTGCCAGCAGCCCCCAGGGATTGGAGACCTACGAGCAGTACTTC,CASSPQGLETYEQYF
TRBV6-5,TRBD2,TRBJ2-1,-,TGTGCCAGCATGAGGGCTAGCGGGAACAATGAGCAGTTCTTC,CASMRASGNNEQFF
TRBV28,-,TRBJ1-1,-,TGTGCCAGCAGTTGGCGACCTTTTCGGGGGTTGGACACTGAAGCTTTCTTT,CASSWRPFRGLDTEAFF